This TCR beta chain stems from a study of blood T cell repertoires in COVID-19. Whole-study context: Collection of acute and convalescent COVID-19 samples took place in the United States, Italy and Spain. PBMCs, B-cell-depleted T cells, or T cells provided the cDNA or gDNA that made up the material.

This clone was detected a few times. V shed 2 bases and J 8 bases; nucleotides not matched to a gene: 11. Germline V gene lookup returns CDR1 SEHNR and CDR2 FQNEAQ (reference sequence). The CDR3 is 17 residues long. Original processing notes: Estimated nucleated cell counts came from reference gene primer amplification. Repertoires were generated with immunoSEQ multiplex PCR, while TCRdb's copy carries only in-frame clones and drops some. D and trimming were read from the DNA, whereas the V and J calls and clone size are those reported in that table. The sample lists around 28,000 clones; around 88% were seen once.

Sequenced input: peripheral blood. The source of this sequence is a human donor in a cohort sampled during active COVID-19. This chain uses TRBV7-9 with TRBJ2-1, with TRBD1 identical over 11 bases. The CDR3 DNA is TGTGCCAGCAGCTTAACCTCAGGGACAGGGGGATTTGATGAGCAGTTCTTC. Its protein is CASSLTSGTGGFDEQFF.